These 22 T cell receptor beta chains came from one sample sequenced in a study of blood T cell repertoires in COVID-19. Data came from immunoSEQ multiplex PCR; TCRdb stores just in-frame clones and leaves some out. The table shows under 75,000 clones, with around 86% occurring only once. The sequencing input was peripheral blood. The receptors were gathered from a man under 40 with acute or convalescent COVID-19.

This clone has only one observation. The sample has other DNA sequences that encode this CDR3 too. This chain uses TRBV10-3 with TRBJ2-2, with D unclear. Per germline, CDR1 ENHRY and CDR2 SYGVKD. This CDR3 has 13 residues. Trimming removed 2 bases at V and 5 bases at J, with 6 bases between. CDR3 amino acids: CAISELRTGELFF. The DNA for the CDR3 is TGTGCCATCAGTGAGCTGCGGACCGGGGAGCTGTTTTTT.

This sequence joins TRBV7-9 and TRBJ2-6; D unresolved. Germline values: CDR1 SEHNR, CDR2 FQNEAQ (reference sequence). Trimming cost V 4 bases and J 0 bases, with 7 bases left between them. The CDR3 is 15 residues long. In DNA, the CDR3 is TGTGCCAGCAGCTCGATCTACTCTGGGGCCAACGTCCTGACTTTC. It encodes CASSSIYSGANVLTF.

On this clone itself: The junction and the germline gene differ at one end; a read error may be behind it. Other DNA sequences in the sample encode the same CDR3. This rearrangement joins TRBV3-1 (or the pseudogene TRBV3-2) to TRBJ1-3; unclear D gene. The CDR3 has 15 residues. Germline V gene lookup returns CDR1 LGHDT and CDR2 YNNKEL (reference sequence). The CDR3 bases are TGTGCTAGCAGCCACTGGGAGGTTCATGGAAACACCATATATTTT. Its translation: CASSHWEVHGNTIYF.

DNA of the CDR3: TGCAGCGCAGGGGGATCCGAAGCTTTCTTT. Protein product: CSAGGSEAFF. V gene TRBV29-1 combines with J gene TRBJ1-1; TRBD1 aligns across 7 bases. The V and J ends lost 7 bases and 8 bases, in that order; junction bases with no gene match: 4. CDR1 SQVTM and CDR2 ANQGSEA come from the germline V gene. The CDR3 is 10 residues long.

The J gene is TRBJ2-7, the V gene TRBV7-2; D is unclear. The CDR3 is made up of 12 amino acids. Germline V gene lookup returns CDR1 SGHTA and CDR2 FQGNSA. Trimming removed 5 bases from V and 0 bases from J, with 5 bases in between. The CDR3 DNA reads as TGTGCCAGCAGCCCCTACTCCTACGAGCAGTACTTC. Translating gives CASSPYSYEQYF.

The rearrangement uses TRBV2 and TRBJ1-1; a possible D gene is TRBD1 (5 bases). The germline V and J ends were trimmed by 5 bases and 1 base, with 11 bases remaining between them. Germline CDR1 SNHLY, CDR2 FYNNEI. The CDR3 totals 14 residues. CDR3 nucleotides: TGTGCCAGCAGTCTGCTGACAGAGAACACTGAAGCTTTCTTT. This translates into CASSLLTENTEAFF. Combining the CDR3 with reference TRBV2 and TRBJ1-1 gives the whole variable domain EPEVTQTPSHQVTQMGQEVILRCVPISNHLYFYWYRQILGQKVEFLVSFYNNEISEKSEIFDDQFSVERPDGSNFTLKIRSTKLEDSAMYFCASSLLTENTEAFFGQGTRLTVV.

The chain joins TRBV7-9 to TRBJ1-1, with D possibly being TRBD1 (6 bases). V lost 0 bases and J 6 bases, leaving 17 bases between the germline ends. The germline gives CDR1 SEHNR, CDR2 FQNEAQ (reference sequence). The CDR3 extends over 16 amino acids. The CDR3 sequence: CASSLAGGGVYAEAFF. As DNA, the CDR3 is TGTGCCAGCAGCTTAGCGGGAGGGGGAGTTTATGCTGAAGCTTTCTTT.

This chain connects TRBV5-4 to TRBJ1-1, with TRBD1 as a possible D gene (5 bases). From germline, CDR1 is SGHNT and CDR2 YYREEE (reference sequence). The V end lost 3 bases, the J end lost 8 bases, and 11 bases lay between the germline ends. This CDR3 contains 12 residues. The DNA for the CDR3 is TGTGCCAGCAGCTCACGCGCAGGGGAAGCTTTCTTT. Translation gives CASSSRAGEAFF.

J is TRBJ2-7 and V is TRBV7-2, with D maybe TRBD2 (5 bases). Trimming took off 2 bases at V and 2 bases at J, with 10 bases between the two ends. Germline loops: CDR1 SGHTA, CDR2 FQGNSA. The CDR3 totals 14 residues. CDR3 sequence: CASSLFRGPYEQYF. Written as DNA, the CDR3 is TGTGCCAGCAGCTTATTCCGCGGGCCCTACGAGCAGTACTTC.

This sequence joins TRBV6-6 and TRBJ1-3; D may be TRBD1 (6 bases). Trimming took 6 bases from V and 1 from J, leaving 16 bases between them. The CDR3 is made up of 16 amino acids. Germline V gene lookup returns CDR1 MNHNY and CDR2 SVGAGI (reference sequence). CDR3 region: CASSSSNTGSGNTIYF. The CDR3 nucleotides are TGTGCCAGCAGCTCCTCAAACACAGGGTCTGGAAACACCATATATTTT.

A remark on this clone: Other DNA sequences in the sample encode the same CDR3. The chain joins TRBV18 to TRBJ1-5, with D perhaps matching TRBD1 (6 bases). The CDR3 covers 15 residues. Germline loops: CDR1 KGHSH, CDR2 LQKENI. V lost 3 bases and J lost 2, with 11 bases in between. The CDR3 nucleotides are TGTGCCAGCTCACCTCTCCGACAGGGCAATCAGCCCCAGCATTTT. It is translated as CASSPLRQGNQPQHF.

The chain carries TRBV12-3 or TRBV12-4 and TRBJ2-7, with TRBD1 matching 7 bases. The CDR3 sequence is 12 residues long. The V gene end was trimmed by 8 bases and the J gene end by 10 bases; junction bases not matched to a gene: 11. CDR3 region: CASGRNRGVQYF. For the CDR3, the DNA is TGTGCCAGCGGACGGAACAGGGGAGTCCAGTACTTC.

V usage is TRBV30 and J usage is TRBJ2-7, with D perhaps matching TRBD2 (7 bases). The CDR3 runs to 15 residues. Trimming left V 2 bases short and J 7 bases short, with 21 bases between. Germline V gene data show CDR1 as GTSNPN and CDR2 as SVGIG (reference sequence). The CDR3 DNA reads as TGTGCCTGGAGTATCAGGGGCGGGAAAGCGGGGGAGCAGTACTTC. It is translated as CAWSIRGGKAGEQYF. The variable domain in full, completed from reference TRBV30 and TRBJ2-7, reads SQTIHQWPATLVQPVGSPLSLECTVEGTSNPNLYWYRQAAGRGLQLLFYSVGIGQISSEVPQNLSASRPQDRQFILSSKKLLLSDSGFYLCAWSIRGGKAGEQYFGPGTRLTVT.

The rearrangement links TRBV30 to TRBJ1-3; perhaps TRBD1 as D (5 bases). Germline CDR1 is GTSNPN and CDR2 is SVGIG (reference sequence). V dropped 0 bases and J dropped 8 bases, with 8 bases sitting between them. There are 12 residues in the CDR3. CDR3 protein: CAWSVARDTIYF. For the CDR3, the DNA is TGTGCCTGGAGTGTAGCCAGGGACACCATATATTTT.

The V gene is TRBV19, the J gene TRBJ2-1, with a tentative D call TRBD2 (5 bases). Germline-derived CDR1 and CDR2 are LNHDA and SQIVND (reference sequence). V was clipped by 5 bases and J by 5 bases, with 13 bases between them. The CDR3 is 14 residues long. Here the CDR3 DNA reads TGTGCCAGTAGTTACTACAAACTAGACAATGAGCAGTTCTTC. Its translation: CASSYYKLDNEQFF.

The chain has TRBV5-4 and TRBJ2-7; TRBD1 might be the D (7 bases). CDR1 is SGHNT, CDR2 YYREEE, per germline (reference sequence). The CDR3 totals 15 residues. Trimming cost V 1 base and J 6 bases, with 17 bases left between them. The CDR3 reads CASSLPQGGLGEQYF. CDR3 DNA sequence: TGTGCCAGCAGCTTGCCGCAGGGGGGTCTCGGCGAGCAGTACTTC.

This chain connects TRBV7-3 to TRBJ2-2; 13 bases fit TRBD2. The V gene's germline CDR1 is SGHTA and CDR2 FQGTGA. The V segment lost 5 bases and the J segment 7 bases; nucleotides outside the gene matches: 10. This CDR3 contains 17 residues. Here the CDR3 DNA reads TGTGCCAGCAGCCCCTTCCTTACTAGCGGGAGGGGCGGGGAGCTGTTTTTT. Translation: CASSPFLTSGRGGELFF.

The chain combines TRBV3-1 (or the pseudogene TRBV3-2) with TRBJ1-6; D remains ambiguous. Deletions cut 1 base from V and 14 bases from J, with 12 bases between. This CDR3 is 13 amino acids long. CDR1 is LGHDT and CDR2 is YNNKEL in the germline V gene (reference sequence). DNA for the CDR3: TGTGCCAGCAGCCAAGCCGCAGGTTTTACCCTCCACTTT. This translates into CASSQAAGFTLHF.

This chain joins TRBV14 and TRBJ1-1; 9 bases line up with TRBD1. With V trimmed by 6 bases and J by 3 bases, 5 bases remained unmatched. The V gene's germline CDR1 is SGHDN and CDR2 FVKESK. The CDR3 has 14 amino acids. CDR3 bases: TGTGCCAGCAGTAGGACAGGGGAAGACACTGAAGCTTTCTTT. It specifies CASSRTGEDTEAFF.

This chain links TRBV29-1 with TRBJ1-2, with D unclear. CDR1 SQVTM and CDR2 ANQGSEA come from the germline V gene. The CDR3 has 12 amino acids. Between the trimmed V and J ends, which lost 4 bases and 6 bases, there was a span of 12 bases. The CDR3, as DNA: TGCAGCGTTGGGAACACTATTGATGGCTACACCTTC. It translates to CSVGNTIDGYTF.

This chain joins TRBV29-1 and TRBJ2-3; TRBD2 agrees at 10 bases. The CDR3 has 15 amino acids. V was pared by 7 bases and J by 4 bases, with 11 bases of the junction left unmatched. Germline V CDR1 and CDR2: SQVTM, ANQGSEA. CDR3 sequence (DNA): TGCAGCGGGGTCCTAGCGGGAGATCACCCAGATACGCAGTATTTT. It codes for CSGVLAGDHPDTQYF.

The chain has TRBV10-1 and TRBJ1-5; TRBD1 is a possible D gene (6 bases). Germline assignment: CDR1 WNHNN and CDR2 SYGVQD (reference sequence). This CDR3 is built from 14 residues. Trimming took 3 bases from V and 6 from J, leaving 12 bases between them. The chain's CDR3 is CASSEGGSGQPQHF. Here the CDR3 DNA reads TGCGCCAGCAGTGAAGGGGGATCGGGTCAGCCCCAGCATTTT.